The following is a T cell receptor (beta chain) sequence with its context. Its cognate antigen has yet to be identified. No much larger clone exists at a distance of one base, and base qualities are not known. According to the study, the label for this sample's time point signals: about 28 days (+/-7) after the second vaccine dose. Because spike-specific TCR depth and breadth did not differ between the two schedules, AZD1222 recipients who got a second dose at roughly 4 weeks were pooled with those who got a second dose at roughly 12 weeks. Samples from vaccinated people were obtained from the UK trials COV001 and COV002, which included a single-blind randomized controlled phase 2/3 trial of AZD1222 (ChAdOx1 nCoV-19) in healthy adults. Trial participant PBMC samples were collected at day 0 and day 28 after the second dose for TCRbeta chain sequencing. This entry is derived from a study of T cell responses to AZD1222 COVID-19 vaccine (dated by TCRdb to 2020 to 2023). Study-level background: TCR sequencing was performed for approximately 240 trial participants, of whom approximately 200 were given two doses of AZD1222 and 26 were given two doses of MenACWY control vaccine. Trial participants were enrolled into age subgroups of 18-55, 56-69 and 70-plus years, which contained about 150, 27 and 61 TCR-sequenced participants, respectively.

The paper as a whole reports these results and caveats: In the small 56-69-year group, the increase in depth fell short of significance, most likely because of low power. Most participants were white British and females outnumbered males, and the authors suggested that clonal diversity may have been underestimated. Conclusions about previously exposed vaccinees were limited because only six AZD1222 recipients were SARS-CoV-2 seropositive at baseline. Spike-specific TCR breadth and depth rose significantly after two AZD1222 doses compared with day 0 and with MenACWY recipients. Because no day 14 peak-response samples were available, repertoires were characterized only after the peak T cell response. The vaccine-associated CD4 TCRs covered the entire spike protein, and the dominant responses fell in regions 160-218 and 743-854. Reportedly, almost half of the unique spike-specific TCRs recognized epitopes lying outside the regions that are mutated in the B.1.351 and B.1.1.7 variants.

The CDR3 regions of human TCRbeta chains were subjected to immunosequencing. Per the source publication's procedure: TCRs in the repertoires were compared against a reference library of SARS-CoV-2-specific TCRs that had been generated with the MIRA antigen-specificity platform. Breadth meant the fraction of unique TCRs that were SARS-CoV-2-associated, whereas depth meant the fraction of total T cells that were SARS-CoV-2-associated. Using the MIRA data, each spike-specific TCR was assigned both to the spike region to which the TCR was reactive and to a CD4 or CD8 class. Log10-transformed breadth and depth values were compared by one-way ANOVA with Sidak's multiple comparisons tests. The table comes from immuneACCESS by way of TCRdb, which keeps in-frame sequences with V and J called. Part of the clones is missing from these tables; in studies checked, under half for an unresolved V gene and the rest for unknown reasons. V and J calls and clone size follow that table, whereas D and trimming were derived from the DNA. This sample comprises 90,000 to 120,000 clones, 75% to 95% of them detected only once. 5.5% to 7% of the sample is in the top ten clones.

V is cut by 4 bases and J by 0 bases, and the space between the germline ends is 10 bases. The germline V gene encodes CDR1 LGHDT and CDR2 YNNKEL (reference sequence). The CDR3 spans 15 residues, from the cysteine through the phenylalanine. Only CDR3 DNA remains: 45 bases, in frame from the first base. Rearrangement joined TRBV3-1 (or the pseudogene TRBV3-2) to TRBJ1-3; perhaps TRBD1 is the D gene, with 5 bases matching. The TCR sequence derives from an adult who received the AZD1222 COVID-19 vaccine. Specimen: peripheral blood, collected 28 days after the second AZD1222 dose. CDR3 loop: CASSPTDTSGNTIYF. In nucleotides, the sequence is TGTGCCAGCAGCCCGACAGATACCTCTGGAAACACCATATATTTT.